One and the same sample provided the 6 T cell receptor beta chains below, sequenced in a study of identical twins. TCRdb re-called the 5' RACE reads through MiXCR, storing one row per CDR3 protein. Among approximately 890,000 distinct CDR3 sequences listed, about 12% were seen once. A further study also used this sample, focusing on yellow fever vaccine responses in identical twins.

Specimen: PBMCs. The source of these receptors is a woman under 30 in good health.

In this sample, this clonotype turned up a few times. This chain joins TRBV6-4 and TRBJ1-4; no definite D call. Deletions cut 0 bases from V and 9 bases from J, with 14 bases between. Per germline, CDR1 MRHNA and CDR2 SNTAGT. The CDR3 is made up of 15 amino acids. The CDR3 here is CASSDSLQKRKKLFF. In DNA form, the CDR3 reads TGTGCCAGCAGTGACTCGTTGCAAAAGAGGAAAAAACTGTTTTTT.

This sequence joins TRBV20-1 and TRBJ2-7; a possible D gene is TRBD1 (6 bases). Germline CDR1 DFQATT, CDR2 SNEGSKA (reference sequence). V shed 0 bases and J shed 0 bases, with 27 bases lying between them. This CDR3 has 20 residues. The CDR3 here is CSARDRDLQAGDSFSYEQYF. The CDR3 nucleotides are TGCAGTGCTAGAGATCGGGACCTACAAGCAGGGGATTCGTTCTCCTACGAGCAGTACTTC.

This clonotype has ten or more counts. This chain joins TRBV28 and TRBJ2-3, with D perhaps TRBD2 (5 bases). The CDR3 covers 15 residues. Trimming stripped 7 bases from V and 2 bases from J, with 16 bases between. From germline, CDR1 is MDHEN and CDR2 SYDVKM. The CDR3 reads CASNPSEGPTDTQYF. The CDR3 nucleotides read TGTGCCAGCAACCCATCAGAGGGTCCCACAGATACGCAGTATTTT. Complete variable domain (other parts from reference TRBV28 and TRBJ2-3): DVKVTQSSRYLVKRTGEKVFLECVQDMDHENMFWYRQDPGLGLRLIYFSYDVKMKEKGDIPEGYSVSREKKERFSLILESASTNQTSMYLCASNPSEGPTDTQYFGPGTRLTVL.

V usage is TRBV20-1 and J usage is TRBJ2-5; 10 bases match TRBD2. The CDR3 has 15 amino acids. Germline CDR1 reads DFQATT; CDR2 reads SNEGSKA (reference sequence). J was trimmed by 2 bases and V by 6 bases; bases with no gene match: 9. The CDR3 loop reads CSAKVGSGRQETQYF. Written as DNA, the CDR3 is TGCAGTGCCAAAGTGGGTAGCGGGAGGCAAGAGACCCAGTACTTC.

This clonotype was recorded at least ten times. One end of the junction is discordant with germline, which a read error may explain. The rearrangement links TRBV4-1 to TRBJ2-5; 15 bases line up with TRBD2. Germline V lookup: CDR1 MGHRA, CDR2 YSYEKL. The CDR3 covers 17 residues. The CDR3 nucleotides are TGCGCCAGCAGTCAAGGGACTAGCGGGGGGCCCAAAGAGACCCAGTACTTC. Translated, it gives CASSQGTSGGPKETQYF.

This clonotype has only a few counts. This chain uses TRBV6-1 with TRBJ1-1; D remains ambiguous. CDR3 length: 14 amino acids. CDR1 and CDR2 (germline): MNHNS, SASEGT. Trimming took off 7 bases at V and 1 base at J, with 13 bases between the two ends. The CDR3 region has the DNA TGTGCCAGCATCCGAAGCCGGGGGAACACTGAAGCTTTCTTT. It codes for CASIRSRGNTEAFF.